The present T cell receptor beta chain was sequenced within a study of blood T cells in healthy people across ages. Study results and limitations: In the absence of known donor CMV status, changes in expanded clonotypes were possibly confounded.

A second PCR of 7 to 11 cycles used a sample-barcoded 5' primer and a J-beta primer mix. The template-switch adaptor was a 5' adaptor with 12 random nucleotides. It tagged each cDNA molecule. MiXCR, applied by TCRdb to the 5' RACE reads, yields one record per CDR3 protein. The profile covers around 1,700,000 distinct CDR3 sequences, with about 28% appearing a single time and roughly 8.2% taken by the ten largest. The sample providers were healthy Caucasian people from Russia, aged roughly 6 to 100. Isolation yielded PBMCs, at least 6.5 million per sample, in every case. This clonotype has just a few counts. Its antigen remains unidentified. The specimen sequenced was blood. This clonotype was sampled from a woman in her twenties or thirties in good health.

CDR3 coding DNA: TGTGCCAGCAACCCAGACGGTAGATACGAGCAGTACTTC. Encoded protein: CASNPDGRYEQYF. V is TRBV6-2 or TRBV6-3 and J is TRBJ2-7; D unclear. Trimming took off 7 bases at V and 4 bases at J, with 14 bases between the two ends. Looked up from germline, CDR1 is MNHEY and CDR2 is SVGEGT. This CDR3 spans 13 amino acids.